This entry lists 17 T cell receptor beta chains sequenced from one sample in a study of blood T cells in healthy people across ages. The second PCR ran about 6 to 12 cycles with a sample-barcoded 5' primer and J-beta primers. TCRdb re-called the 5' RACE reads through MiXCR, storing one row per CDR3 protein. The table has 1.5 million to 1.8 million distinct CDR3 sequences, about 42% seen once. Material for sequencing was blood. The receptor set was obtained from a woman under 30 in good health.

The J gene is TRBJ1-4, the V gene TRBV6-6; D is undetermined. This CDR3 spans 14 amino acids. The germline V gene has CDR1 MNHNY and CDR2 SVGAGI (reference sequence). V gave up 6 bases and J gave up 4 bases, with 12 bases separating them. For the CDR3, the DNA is TGTGCCAGCAGACGACCGGAGCTTAATGAAAAACTGTTTTTT. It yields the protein CASRRPELNEKLFF.

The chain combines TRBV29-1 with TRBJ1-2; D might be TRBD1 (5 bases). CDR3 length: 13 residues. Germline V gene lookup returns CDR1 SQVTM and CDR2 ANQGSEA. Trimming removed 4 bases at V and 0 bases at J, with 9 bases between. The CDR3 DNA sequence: TGCAGCGTTGGGGGCCCCTCTAACTATGGCTACACCTTC. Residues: CSVGGPSNYGYTF.

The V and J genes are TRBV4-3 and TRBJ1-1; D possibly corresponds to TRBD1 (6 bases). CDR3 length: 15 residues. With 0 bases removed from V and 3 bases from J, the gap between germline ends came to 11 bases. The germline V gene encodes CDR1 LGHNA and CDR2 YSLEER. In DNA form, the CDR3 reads TGCGCCAGCAGCCAAGACGGAAGGGGGTACACTGAAGCTTTCTTT. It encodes CASSQDGRGYTEAFF.

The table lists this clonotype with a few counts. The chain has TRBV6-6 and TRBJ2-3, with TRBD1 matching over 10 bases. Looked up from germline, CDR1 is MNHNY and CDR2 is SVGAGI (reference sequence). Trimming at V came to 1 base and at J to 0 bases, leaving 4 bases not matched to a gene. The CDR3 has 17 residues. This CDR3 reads CASSYYLGQGSTDTQYF. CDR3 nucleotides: TGTGCCAGCAGTTACTATCTGGGACAGGGGAGCACAGATACGCAGTATTTT.

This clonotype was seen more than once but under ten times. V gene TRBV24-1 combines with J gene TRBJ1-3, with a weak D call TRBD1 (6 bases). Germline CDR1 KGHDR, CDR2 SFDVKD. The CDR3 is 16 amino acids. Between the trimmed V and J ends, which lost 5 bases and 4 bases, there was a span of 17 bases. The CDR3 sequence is CATSVLRTASGNTIYF. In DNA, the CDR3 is TGTGCCACCAGTGTACTTAGGACAGCATCCGGAAACACCATATATTTT.

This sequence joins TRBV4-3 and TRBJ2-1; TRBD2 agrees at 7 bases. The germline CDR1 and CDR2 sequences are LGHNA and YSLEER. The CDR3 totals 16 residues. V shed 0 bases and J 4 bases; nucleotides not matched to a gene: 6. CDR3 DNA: TGCGCCAGCAGCCAAGAGACTAGCCCTTCGTACAATGAGCAGTTCTTC. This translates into CASSQETSPSYNEQFF.

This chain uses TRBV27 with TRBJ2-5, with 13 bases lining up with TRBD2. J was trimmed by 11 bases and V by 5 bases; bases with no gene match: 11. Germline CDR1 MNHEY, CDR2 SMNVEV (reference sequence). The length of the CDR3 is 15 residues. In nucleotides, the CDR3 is TGTGCCAGCAGTGAAACGGGACTAGCGGGACCTGAGCAGTACTTC. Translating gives CASSETGLAGPEQYF.

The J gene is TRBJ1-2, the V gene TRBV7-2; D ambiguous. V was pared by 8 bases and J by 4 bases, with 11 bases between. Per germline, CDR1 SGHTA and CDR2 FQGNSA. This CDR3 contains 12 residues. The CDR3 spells CASQYISYGYTF. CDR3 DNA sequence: TGTGCCAGCCAGTATATAAGCTATGGCTACACCTTC.

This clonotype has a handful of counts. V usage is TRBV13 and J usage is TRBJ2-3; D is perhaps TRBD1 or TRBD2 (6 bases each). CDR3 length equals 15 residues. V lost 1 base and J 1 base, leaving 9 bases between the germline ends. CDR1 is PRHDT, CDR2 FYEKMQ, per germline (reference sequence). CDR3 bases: TGTGCCAGCAGCTTAGCGGGGGCTCGCACAGATACGCAGTATTTT. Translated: CASSLAGARTDTQYF.

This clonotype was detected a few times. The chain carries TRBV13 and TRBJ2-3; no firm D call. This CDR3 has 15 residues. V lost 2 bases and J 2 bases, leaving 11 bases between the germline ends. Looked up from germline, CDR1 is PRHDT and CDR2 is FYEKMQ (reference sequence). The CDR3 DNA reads TGTGCCAGCAGCTTACTCGGGCCTGACACAGATACGCAGTATTTT. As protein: CASSLLGPDTDTQYF. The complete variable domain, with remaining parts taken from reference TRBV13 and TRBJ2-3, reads AAGVIQSPRHLIKEKRETATLKCYPIPRHDTVYWYQQGPGQDPQFLISFYEKMQSDKGSIPDRFSAQQFSDYHSELNMSSLELGDSALYFCASSLLGPDTDTQYFGPGTRLTVL.

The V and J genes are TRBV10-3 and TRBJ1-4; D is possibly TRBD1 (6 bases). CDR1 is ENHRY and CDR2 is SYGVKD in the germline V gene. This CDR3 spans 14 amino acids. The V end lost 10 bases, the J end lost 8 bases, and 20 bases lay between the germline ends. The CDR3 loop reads CATSLTGMGEKLFF. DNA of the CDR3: TGTGCCACATCTTTAACAGGGATGGGGGAAAAACTGTTTTTT.

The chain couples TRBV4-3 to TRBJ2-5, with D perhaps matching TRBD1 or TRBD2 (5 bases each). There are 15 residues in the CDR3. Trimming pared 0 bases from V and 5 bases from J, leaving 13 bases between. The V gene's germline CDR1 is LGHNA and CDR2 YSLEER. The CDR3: CASSQEGERGETQYF. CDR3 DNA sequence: TGCGCCAGCAGCCAAGAGGGGGAGCGAGGCGAGACCCAGTACTTC.

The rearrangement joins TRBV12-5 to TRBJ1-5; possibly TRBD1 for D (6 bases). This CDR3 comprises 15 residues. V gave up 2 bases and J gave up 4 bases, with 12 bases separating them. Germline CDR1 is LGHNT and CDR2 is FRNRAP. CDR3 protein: CASGLLTGVNQPQHF. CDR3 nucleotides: TGTGCTAGTGGTTTGTTGACAGGTGTGAATCAGCCCCAGCATTTT.

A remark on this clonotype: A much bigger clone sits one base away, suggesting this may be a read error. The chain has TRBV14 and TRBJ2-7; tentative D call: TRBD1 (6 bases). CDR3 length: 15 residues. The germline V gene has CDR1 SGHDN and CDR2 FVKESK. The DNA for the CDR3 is TGTGCCAGCAGCCAAGGGACAGTGAGCTCCCACGAGCAGTACTTC. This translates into CASSQGTVSSHEQYF.

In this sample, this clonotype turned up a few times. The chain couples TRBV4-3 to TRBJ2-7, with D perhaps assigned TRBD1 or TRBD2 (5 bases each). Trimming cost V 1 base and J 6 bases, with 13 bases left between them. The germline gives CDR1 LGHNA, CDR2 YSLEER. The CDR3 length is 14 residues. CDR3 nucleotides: TGCGCCAGCAGCCAAGTGGCAGGGAGTGGCGAGCAGTACTTC. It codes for CASSQVAGSGEQYF.

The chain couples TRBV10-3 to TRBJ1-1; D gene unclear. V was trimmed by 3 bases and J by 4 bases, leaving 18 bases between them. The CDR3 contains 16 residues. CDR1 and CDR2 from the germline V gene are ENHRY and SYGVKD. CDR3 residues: CAISDNRQMWGTEAFF. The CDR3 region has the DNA TGTGCCATCAGTGACAACCGGCAGATGTGGGGCACTGAAGCTTTCTTT.

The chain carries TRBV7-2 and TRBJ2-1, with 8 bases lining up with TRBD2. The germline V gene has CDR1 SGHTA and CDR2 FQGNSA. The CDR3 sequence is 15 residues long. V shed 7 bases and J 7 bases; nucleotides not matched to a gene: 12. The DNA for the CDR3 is TGTGCCAGCACTGAAGGGCGAGCGGGAGTAAATGAGCAGTTCTTC. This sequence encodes CASTEGRAGVNEQFF.